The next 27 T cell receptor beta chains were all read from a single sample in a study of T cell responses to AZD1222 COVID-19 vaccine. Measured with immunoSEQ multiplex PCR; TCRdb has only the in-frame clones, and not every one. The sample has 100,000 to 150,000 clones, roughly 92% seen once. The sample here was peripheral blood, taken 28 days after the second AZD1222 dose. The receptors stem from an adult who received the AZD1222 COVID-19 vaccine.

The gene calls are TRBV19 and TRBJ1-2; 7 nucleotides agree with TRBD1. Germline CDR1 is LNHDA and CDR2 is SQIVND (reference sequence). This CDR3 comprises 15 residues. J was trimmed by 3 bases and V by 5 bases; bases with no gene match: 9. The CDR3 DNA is TGTGCCAGTAGTTGGACAGGCTCCGAGGACTATGGCTACACCTTC. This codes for CASSWTGSEDYGYTF.

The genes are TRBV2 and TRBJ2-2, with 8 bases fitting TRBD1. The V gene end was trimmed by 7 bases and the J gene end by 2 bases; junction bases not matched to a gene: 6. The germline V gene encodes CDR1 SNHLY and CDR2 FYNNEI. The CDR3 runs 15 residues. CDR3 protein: CASNHRGTNTGELFF. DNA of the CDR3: TGTGCCAGCAATCACAGGGGGACAAACACCGGGGAGCTGTTTTTT.

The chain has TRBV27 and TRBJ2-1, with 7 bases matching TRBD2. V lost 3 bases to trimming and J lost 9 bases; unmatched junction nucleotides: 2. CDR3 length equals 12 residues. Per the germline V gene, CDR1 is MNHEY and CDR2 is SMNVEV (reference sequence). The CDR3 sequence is CASSFGGGEQFF. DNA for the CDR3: TGTGCCAGCAGTTTTGGGGGGGGTGAGCAGTTCTTC.

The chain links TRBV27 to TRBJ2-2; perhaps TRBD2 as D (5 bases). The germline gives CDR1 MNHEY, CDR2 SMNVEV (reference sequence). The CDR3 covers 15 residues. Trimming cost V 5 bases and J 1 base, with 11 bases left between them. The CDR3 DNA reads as TGTGCCAGCAGTCCCCTAGGACTGAACACCGGGGAGCTGTTTTTT. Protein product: CASSPLGLNTGELFF.

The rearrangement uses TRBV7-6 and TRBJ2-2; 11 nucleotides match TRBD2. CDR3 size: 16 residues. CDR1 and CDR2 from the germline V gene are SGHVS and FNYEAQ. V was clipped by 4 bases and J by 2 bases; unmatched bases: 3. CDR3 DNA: TGTGCCAGCAGCTCGGGACTAGCGGAAAACACCGGGGAGCTGTTTTTT. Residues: CASSSGLAENTGELFF.

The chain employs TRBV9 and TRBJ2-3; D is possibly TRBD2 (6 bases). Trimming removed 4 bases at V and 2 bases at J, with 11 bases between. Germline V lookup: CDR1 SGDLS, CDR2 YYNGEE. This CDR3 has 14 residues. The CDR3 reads CASSTRGNTDTQYF. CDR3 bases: TGTGCCAGCAGCACTCGGGGGAACACAGATACGCAGTATTTT.

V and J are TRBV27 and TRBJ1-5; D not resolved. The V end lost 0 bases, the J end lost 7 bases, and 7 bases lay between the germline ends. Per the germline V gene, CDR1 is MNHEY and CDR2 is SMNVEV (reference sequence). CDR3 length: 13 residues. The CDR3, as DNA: TGTGCCAGCAGTTTATCCCCTTGGCAGCCCCAGCATTTT. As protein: CASSLSPWQPQHF.

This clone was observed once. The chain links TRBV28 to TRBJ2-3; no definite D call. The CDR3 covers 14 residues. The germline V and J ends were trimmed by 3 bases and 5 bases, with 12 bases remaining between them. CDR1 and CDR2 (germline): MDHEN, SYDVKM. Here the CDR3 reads CASSFGSSEDTQYF. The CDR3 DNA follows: TGTGCCAGCAGTTTCGGCAGCTCGGAAGATACGCAGTATTTT. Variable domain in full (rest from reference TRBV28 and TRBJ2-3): DVKVTQSSRYLVKRTGEKVFLECVQDMDHENMFWYRQDPGLGLRLIYFSYDVKMKEKGDIPEGYSVSREKKERFSLILESASTNQTSMYLCASSFGSSEDTQYFGPGTRLTVL.

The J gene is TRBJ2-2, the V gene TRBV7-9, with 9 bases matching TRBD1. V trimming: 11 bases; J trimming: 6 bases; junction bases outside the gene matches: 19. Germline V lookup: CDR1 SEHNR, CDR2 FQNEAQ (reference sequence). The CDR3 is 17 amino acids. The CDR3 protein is CAGHRGRVGWGAGELFF. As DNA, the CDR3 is TGTGCCGGCCACAGGGGGCGCGTTGGCTGGGGAGCCGGGGAGCTGTTTTTT. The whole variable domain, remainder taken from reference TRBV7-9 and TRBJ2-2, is DTGVSQNPRHKITKRGQNVTFRCDPISEHNRLYWYRQTLGQGPEFLTYFQNEAQLEKSRLLSDRFSAERPKGSFSTLEIQRTEQGDSAMYLCAGHRGRVGWGAGELFFGEGSRLTVL.

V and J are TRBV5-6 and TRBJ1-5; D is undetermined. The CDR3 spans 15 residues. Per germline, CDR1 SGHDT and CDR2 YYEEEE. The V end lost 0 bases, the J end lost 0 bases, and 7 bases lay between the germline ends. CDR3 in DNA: TGTGCCAGCAGCTTGGGGCGGGGTAGCAATCAGCCCCAGCATTTT. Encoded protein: CASSLGRGSNQPQHF.

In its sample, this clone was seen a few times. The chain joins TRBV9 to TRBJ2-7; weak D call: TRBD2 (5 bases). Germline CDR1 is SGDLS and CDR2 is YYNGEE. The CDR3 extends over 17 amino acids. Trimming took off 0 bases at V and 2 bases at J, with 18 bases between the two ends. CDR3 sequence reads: CASSVGPEGSAPYEQYF. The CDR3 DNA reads TGTGCCAGCAGCGTAGGGCCTGAAGGGAGTGCCCCCTACGAGCAGTACTTC. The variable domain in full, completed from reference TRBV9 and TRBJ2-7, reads DSGVTQTPKHLITATGQRVTLRCSPRSGDLSVYWYQQSLDQGLQFLIQYYNGEERAKGNILERFSAQQFPDLHSELNLSSLELGDSALYFCASSVGPEGSAPYEQYFGPGTRLTVT.

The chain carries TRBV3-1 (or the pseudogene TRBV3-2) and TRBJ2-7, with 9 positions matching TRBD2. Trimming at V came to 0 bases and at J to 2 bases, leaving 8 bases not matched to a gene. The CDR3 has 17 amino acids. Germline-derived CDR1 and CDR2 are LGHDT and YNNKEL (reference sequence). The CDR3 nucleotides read TGTGCCAGCAGCCAAGAAGGGTGGGGGACTAGCACCTACGAGCAGTACTTC. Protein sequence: CASSQEGWGTSTYEQYF.

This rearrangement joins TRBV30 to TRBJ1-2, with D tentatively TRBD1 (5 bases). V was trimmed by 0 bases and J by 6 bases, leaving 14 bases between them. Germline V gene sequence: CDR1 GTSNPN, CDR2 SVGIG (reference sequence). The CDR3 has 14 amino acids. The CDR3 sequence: CAWSVGRVGHGYTF. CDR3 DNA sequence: TGTGCCTGGAGTGTCGGCAGGGTAGGCCATGGCTACACCTTC. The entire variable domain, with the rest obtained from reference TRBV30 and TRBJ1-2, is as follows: SQTIHQWPATLVQPVGSPLSLECTVEGTSNPNLYWYRQAAGRGLQLLFYSVGIGQISSEVPQNLSASRPQDRQFILSSKKLLLSDSGFYLCAWSVGRVGHGYTFGSGTRLTVV.

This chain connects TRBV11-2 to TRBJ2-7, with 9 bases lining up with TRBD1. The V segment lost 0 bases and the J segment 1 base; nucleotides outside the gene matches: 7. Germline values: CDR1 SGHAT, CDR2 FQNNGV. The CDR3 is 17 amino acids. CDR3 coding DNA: TGTGCCAGCAGCTTAGATCGGGGACAGGGCCCTTCCTACGAGCAGTACTTC. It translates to CASSLDRGQGPSYEQYF.

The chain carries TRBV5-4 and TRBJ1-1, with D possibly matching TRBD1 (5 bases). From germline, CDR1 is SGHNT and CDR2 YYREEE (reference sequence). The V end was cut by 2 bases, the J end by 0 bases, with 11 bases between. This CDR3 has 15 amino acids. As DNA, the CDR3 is TGTGCCAGCAGCTTAGCCGGGACTCTGAACACTGAAGCTTTCTTT. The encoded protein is CASSLAGTLNTEAFF. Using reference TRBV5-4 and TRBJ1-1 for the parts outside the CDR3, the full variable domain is ETGVTQSPTHLIKTRGQQVTLRCSSQSGHNTVSWYQQALGQGPQFIFQYYREEENGRGNFPPRFSGLQFPNYSSELNVNALELDDSALYLCASSLAGTLNTEAFFGQGTRLTVV.

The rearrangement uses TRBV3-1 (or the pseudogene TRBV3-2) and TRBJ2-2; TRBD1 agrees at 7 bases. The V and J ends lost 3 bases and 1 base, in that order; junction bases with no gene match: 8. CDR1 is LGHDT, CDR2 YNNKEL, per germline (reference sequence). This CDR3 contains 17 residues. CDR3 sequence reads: CASSQEPGQRNTGELFF. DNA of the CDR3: TGTGCCAGCAGCCAGGAACCGGGACAGAGGAACACCGGGGAGCTGTTTTTT.

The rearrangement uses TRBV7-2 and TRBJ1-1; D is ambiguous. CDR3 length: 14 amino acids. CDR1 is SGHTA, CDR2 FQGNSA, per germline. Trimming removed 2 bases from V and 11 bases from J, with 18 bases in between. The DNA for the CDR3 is TGTGCCAGCAGCTTAACGGGAGGGTCCCAGGAGGCTTTCTTT. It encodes CASSLTGGSQEAFF.

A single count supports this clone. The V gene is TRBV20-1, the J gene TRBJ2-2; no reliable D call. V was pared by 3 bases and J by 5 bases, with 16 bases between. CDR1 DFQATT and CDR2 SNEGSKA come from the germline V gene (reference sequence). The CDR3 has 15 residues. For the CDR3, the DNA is TGCAGTGCTAGTCCGTATAGGGATGGGACCGGGGAGCTGTTTTTT. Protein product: CSASPYRDGTGELFF.

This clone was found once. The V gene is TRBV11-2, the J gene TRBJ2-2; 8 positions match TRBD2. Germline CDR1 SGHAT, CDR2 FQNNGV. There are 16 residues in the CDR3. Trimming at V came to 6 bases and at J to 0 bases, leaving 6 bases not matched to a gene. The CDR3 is CASRPFSGANTGELFF. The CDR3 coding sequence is TGTGCCAGCAGGCCGTTTAGCGGGGCGAACACCGGGGAGCTGTTTTTT.

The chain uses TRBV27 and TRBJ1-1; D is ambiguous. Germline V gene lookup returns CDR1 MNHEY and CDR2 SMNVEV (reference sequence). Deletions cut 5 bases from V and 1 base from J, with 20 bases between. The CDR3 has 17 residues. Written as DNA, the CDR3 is TGTGCCAGCAGTCGAACACTGGTCTGGGGTGAGAACACTGAAGCTTTCTTT. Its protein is CASSRTLVWGENTEAFF.

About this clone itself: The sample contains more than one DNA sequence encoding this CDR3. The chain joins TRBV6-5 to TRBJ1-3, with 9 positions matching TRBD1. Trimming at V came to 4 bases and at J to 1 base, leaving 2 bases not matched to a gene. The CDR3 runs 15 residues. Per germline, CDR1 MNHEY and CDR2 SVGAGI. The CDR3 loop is CASSLTGGSGNTIYF. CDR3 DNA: TGTGCCAGCAGTTTGACAGGGGGTTCTGGAAACACCATATATTTT.

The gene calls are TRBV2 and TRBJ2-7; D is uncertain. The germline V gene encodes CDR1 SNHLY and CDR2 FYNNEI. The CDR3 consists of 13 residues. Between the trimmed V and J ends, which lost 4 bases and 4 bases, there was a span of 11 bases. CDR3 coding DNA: TGTGCCAGCAGTGGTGGGCCTTGGTACGAGCAGTACTTC. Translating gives CASSGGPWYEQYF.

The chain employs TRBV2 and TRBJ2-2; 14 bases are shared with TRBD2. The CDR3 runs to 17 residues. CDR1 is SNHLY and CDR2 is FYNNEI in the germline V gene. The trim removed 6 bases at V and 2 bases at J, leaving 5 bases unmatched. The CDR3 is CASRGLAGGPNTGELFF. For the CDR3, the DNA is TGTGCCAGCAGAGGACTAGCGGGGGGCCCTAACACCGGGGAGCTGTTTTTT. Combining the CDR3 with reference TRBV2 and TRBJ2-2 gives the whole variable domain EPEVTQTPSHQVTQMGQEVILRCVPISNHLYFYWYRQILGQKVEFLVSFYNNEISEKSEIFDDQFSVERPDGSNFTLKIRSTKLEDSAMYFCASRGLAGGPNTGELFFGEGSRLTVL.

The CDR3 loop reads CASSLVVSSGRAGNEQFF. For the CDR3, the DNA is TGCGCCAGCAGCTTGGTAGTTTCTAGCGGGAGGGCCGGTAATGAGCAGTTCTTC. This chain links TRBV5-1 with TRBJ2-1; 12 bases align to TRBD2. The CDR3 loop spans 18 amino acids. With 0 bases clipped from V and 7 bases from J, the junction kept 11 bases outside the gene matches. Germline V gene data show CDR1 as SGHRS and CDR2 as YFSETQ.

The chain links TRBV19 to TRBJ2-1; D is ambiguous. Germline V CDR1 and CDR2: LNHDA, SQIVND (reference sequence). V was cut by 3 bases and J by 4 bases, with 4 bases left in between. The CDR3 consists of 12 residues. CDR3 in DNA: TGTGCCAGTAGTATGGAATACAATGAGCAGTTCTTC. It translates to CASSMEYNEQFF.

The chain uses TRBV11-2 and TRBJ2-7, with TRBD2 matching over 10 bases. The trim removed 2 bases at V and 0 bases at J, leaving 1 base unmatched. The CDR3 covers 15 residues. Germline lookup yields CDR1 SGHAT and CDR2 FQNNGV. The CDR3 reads CASSLSSGSSYEQYF. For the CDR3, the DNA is TGTGCCAGCAGCTTATCTAGCGGGAGCTCCTACGAGCAGTACTTC.

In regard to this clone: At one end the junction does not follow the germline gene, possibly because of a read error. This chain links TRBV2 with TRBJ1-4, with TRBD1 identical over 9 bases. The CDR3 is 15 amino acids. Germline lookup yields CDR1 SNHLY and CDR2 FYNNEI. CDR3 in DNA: TGTGCCAGCCGGGACAGGGTTGGGACTAGTGAAAAACTGTTTTTT. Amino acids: CASRDRVGTSEKLFF.